The next 21 T cell receptor beta chains were all read from a single sample in a study of T cell responses to AZD1222 COVID-19 vaccine. Sequenced by immunoSEQ multiplex PCR; TCRdb stores in-frame clones only, minus some. The table lists just under 75,000 clones, around 80% of them singletons, with less than 50% in the top ten. The specimen comprised peripheral blood, sampled 28 days after the second AZD1222 dose. The receptors were sampled from an adult who received the AZD1222 COVID-19 vaccine.

V usage is TRBV9 and J usage is TRBJ2-3; TRBD2 agrees at 7 bases. This CDR3 is 15 amino acids long. The ends lost 4 bases at V and 2 bases at J; junction bases unmatched: 7. Per the germline V gene, CDR1 is SGDLS and CDR2 is YYNGEE. The CDR3 loop is CASSSTGRVTDTQYF. The CDR3 nucleotides are TGTGCCAGCAGCTCGACGGGGAGGGTCACAGATACGCAGTATTTT.

The rearrangement uses TRBV11-2 and TRBJ2-3, with D hard to call. Per germline, CDR1 SGHAT and CDR2 FQNNGV. This CDR3 comprises 13 residues. Trimming shortened V by 6 bases and J by 6 bases, and 13 bases separated the two germline ends. The CDR3 DNA follows: TGTGCCAGCAGACCCGGGCGGATCGATACGCAGTATTTT. Residues: CASRPGRIDTQYF.

V usage is TRBV25-1 and J usage is TRBJ2-7; no clear D gene. This CDR3 comprises 13 residues. Trimming removed 5 bases at V and 5 bases at J, with 13 bases between. Germline CDR1 reads MGHDK; CDR2 reads SYGVNS. In DNA form, the CDR3 reads TGTGCCAGCAGTCAGGTACCACTTGACGAGCAGTACTTC. Translated: CASSQVPLDEQYF.

The chain uses TRBV10-3 and TRBJ2-3; D is unclear. V lost 0 bases to trimming and J lost 2 bases, with 15 bases between them. Per germline, CDR1 ENHRY and CDR2 SYGVKD. The CDR3 contains 17 residues. As DNA, the CDR3 is TGTGCCATCAGTGAGTCGATGGCAGACTCCGCCACAGATACGCAGTATTTT. This translates into CAISESMADSATDTQYF.

J is TRBJ2-5 and V is TRBV5-8; TRBD2 agrees at 8 bases. Germline V CDR1 and CDR2: SGHTS, YDEGEE. CDR3 length: 16 residues. V trimming: 4 bases; J trimming: 3 bases; junction bases outside the gene matches: 11. CDR3 sequence (DNA): TGTGCCAGCAGCCACGCCGGGACTAGGACCAAAGAGACCCAGTACTTC. Translating it yields CASSHAGTRTKETQYF.

The rearrangement uses TRBV12-3 or TRBV12-4 and TRBJ2-3; D not resolved. CDR3 length: 13 amino acids. Trimming removed 5 bases at V and 6 bases at J, with 12 bases between. The DNA of the CDR3 is TGTGCCAGCAGTGACGGTCTTGACGATACGCAGTATTTT. Translating gives CASSDGLDDTQYF.

The rearrangement joins TRBV29-1 to TRBJ1-2; TRBD1 matches at 9 bases. V shed 5 bases and J 6 bases; nucleotides not matched to a gene: 10. The CDR3 loop spans 14 amino acids. Germline V gene lookup returns CDR1 SQVTM and CDR2 ANQGSEA. CDR3 bases: TGCAGCGTTAACTCCGAGACAGGGGGAGATGGCTACACCTTC. It specifies CSVNSETGGDGYTF.

The chain couples TRBV7-9 to TRBJ2-7, with D unresolved. Per the germline V gene, CDR1 is SEHNR and CDR2 is FQNEAQ (reference sequence). The CDR3 has 11 amino acids. V lost 2 bases and J lost 3, with 2 bases in between. The CDR3 loop is CASSLFYEQYF. The CDR3 DNA is TGTGCCAGCAGCTTATTCTACGAGCAGTACTTC.

This chain links TRBV14 with TRBJ2-2; no reliable D call. The germline gives CDR1 SGHDN, CDR2 FVKESK. Trimming pared 2 bases from V and 6 bases from J, leaving 19 bases between. The CDR3 is 17 residues long. CDR3 coding DNA: TGTGCCAGCAGCCAACCCTTAGGGCTAGTTGGGGCCGGGGAGCTGTTTTTT. It encodes CASSQPLGLVGAGELFF.

The chain links TRBV7-2 to TRBJ1-3, with 8 positions matching TRBD1. This CDR3 contains 14 residues. J lost 5 bases, V lost 5 bases, and 5 bases had no gene match. The germline V gene has CDR1 SGHTA and CDR2 FQGNSA. The CDR3 loop is CASSQRQGRNTIYF. CDR3 bases: TGTGCCAGCAGCCAACGACAGGGGAGAAACACCATATATTTT.

J is TRBJ2-1 and V is TRBV5-4; D is ambiguous. V lost 1 base and J 6 bases, leaving 5 bases between the germline ends. The CDR3 is 12 residues long. Germline lookup yields CDR1 SGHNT and CDR2 YYREEE (reference sequence). The CDR3 sequence is CASSLNVNEQFF. The CDR3 region has the DNA TGTGCCAGCAGCTTGAACGTCAATGAGCAGTTCTTC.

This rearrangement joins TRBV7-9 to TRBJ2-7, with D perhaps matching TRBD1 (5 bases). CDR1 and CDR2 from the germline V gene are SEHNR and FQNEAQ (reference sequence). The CDR3 has 14 amino acids. The V and J ends lost 5 bases and 7 bases respectively, with 18 bases between them. The DNA of the CDR3 is TGTGCCAGCAGCCGGACGCAGGGCCTCGGGGAGCAGTACTTC. Translation: CASSRTQGLGEQYF.

V is TRBV6-5 and J is TRBJ2-7; TRBD1 matches at 8 bases. The CDR3 is 13 amino acids. Looked up from germline, CDR1 is MNHEY and CDR2 is SVGAGI. The junction had 6 bases not matched to a gene; V was cut back by 6 bases and J by 5 bases. CDR3 in amino acids: CASRVGQGDEQYF. CDR3 in DNA: TGTGCCAGCAGGGTCGGACAGGGAGACGAGCAGTACTTC.

The chain recombines TRBV3-1 (or the pseudogene TRBV3-2) with TRBJ2-1; D gene uncertain. V dropped 1 base and J dropped 10 bases, with 5 bases sitting between them. Germline-derived CDR1 and CDR2 are LGHDT and YNNKEL (reference sequence). This CDR3 spans 11 amino acids. The CDR3 nucleotides read TGTGCCAGCAGCCAAGTTCAAGAGCAGTTCTTC. This translates into CASSQVQEQFF.

This clone was seen a handful of times. At the DNA level, this CDR3 is encoded by other sequences in the same sample as well. The chain is built from TRBV30 and TRBJ1-2, with a weak D call TRBD1 (6 bases). The CDR3 totals 13 residues. Trimming cost V 1 base and J 2 bases, with 8 bases left between them. Germline V CDR1 and CDR2: GTSNPN, SVGIG (reference sequence). The CDR3 region has the DNA TGTGCCTGGAGTGCCCAGGGGAACTATGGCTACACCTTC. This codes for CAWSAQGNYGYTF.

This sequence joins TRBV7-9 and TRBJ2-3; no reliable D call. CDR3 length: 12 residues. V was shortened by 3 bases and J by 0 bases, with 1 base between the two germline ends. CDR1 is SEHNR, CDR2 FQNEAQ, per germline (reference sequence). This chain's CDR3 is CASSLSTDTQYF. Written as DNA, the CDR3 is TGTGCCAGCAGCTTGAGCACAGATACGCAGTATTTT.

The chain recombines TRBV5-1 with TRBJ2-3, with 7 bases that match TRBD2. The germline CDR1 and CDR2 sequences are SGHRS and YFSETQ. The CDR3 loop spans 17 amino acids. Germline trimming cut 0 bases from V and 3 bases from J; bases unmatched to any gene: 10. The CDR3 DNA is TGCGCCAGCAGCTTGGCCGATAAGGGAGGGGTTACAGATACGCAGTATTTT. Its protein product is CASSLADKGGVTDTQYF.

This chain connects TRBV30 to TRBJ2-7; tentatively, D is TRBD1 or TRBD2 (5 bases each). CDR3 length: 14 amino acids. Germline V gives CDR1 GTSNPN, CDR2 SVGIG (reference sequence). Deletions cut 2 bases from V and 7 bases from J, with 18 bases between. The CDR3 nucleotides read TGTGCCTGGAGTCTCCAAGGTGGGACGGGGGAGCAGTACTTC. Its translation: CAWSLQGGTGEQYF. Full variable domain (remainder filled in from reference TRBV30 and TRBJ2-7): SQTIHQWPATLVQPVGSPLSLECTVEGTSNPNLYWYRQAAGRGLQLLFYSVGIGQISSEVPQNLSASRPQDRQFILSSKKLLLSDSGFYLCAWSLQGGTGEQYFGPGTRLTVT.

This sequence joins TRBV13 and TRBJ2-3; 10 bases align to TRBD1. The V segment lost 5 bases and the J segment 3 bases; nucleotides outside the gene matches: 8. Per the germline V gene, CDR1 is PRHDT and CDR2 is FYEKMQ (reference sequence). The CDR3 extends over 16 amino acids. CDR3 DNA sequence: TGTGCCAGCAGCGAGACAGGGGGCGCCCCAACAGATACGCAGTATTTT. Translating it yields CASSETGGAPTDTQYF.

The V and J genes are TRBV3-1 (or the pseudogene TRBV3-2) and TRBJ1-6, with D unresolved. The length of the CDR3 is 15 residues. Germline V CDR1 and CDR2: LGHDT, YNNKEL (reference sequence). The ends were cut back, 4 bases at V and 0 bases at J, with 7 bases in the middle. The CDR3 DNA follows: TGTGCCAGCAGCCTCGATTACTCCTATAATTCACCCCTCCACTTT. This codes for CASSLDYSYNSPLHF.

V is TRBV30 and J is TRBJ2-7; 7 bases line up with TRBD1. The V gene's germline CDR1 is GTSNPN and CDR2 SVGIG (reference sequence). There are 15 residues in the CDR3. The junction had 9 bases not matched to a gene; V was cut back by 4 bases and J by 0 bases. The chain's CDR3 is CAWKTWGQSSYEQYF. The CDR3 DNA is TGTGCCTGGAAAACCTGGGGACAGAGCTCCTACGAGCAGTACTTC.